The next 23 T cell receptor beta chains were all read from a single sample in a study of blood T cells in healthy people across ages. For the second PCR, which ran for about 7 to 11 cycles, a sample-barcoded 5' primer and a J-beta primer mix were used. TCRdb recomputed calls from the 5' RACE reads with MiXCR, one row per CDR3 protein. The sample consists of about 1.1 million distinct CDR3 sequences, under 40% of them appearing once. The sample taken for sequencing was blood. The source of these receptors is a man aged 18-30 years in good health.

This clonotype was seen more than once but under ten times. The CDR3 protein is CASSRPTPHLIDGYTF. Written as DNA, the CDR3 is TGTGCCAGCAGCCGTCCGACCCCCCATTTGATAGATGGCTACACCTTC. The genes are TRBV3-1 and TRBJ1-2; unclear D gene. Trimming removed 4 bases at V and 6 bases at J, with 21 bases between. The CDR3 length is 16 residues. Germline CDR1 reads LGHDT; CDR2 reads YNNKEL (reference sequence).

The chain joins TRBV7-2 to TRBJ2-5; maybe TRBD2 (5 bases). CDR1 SGHTA and CDR2 FQGNSA come from the germline V gene. The CDR3 is 11 amino acids. Between the trimmed V and J ends, which lost 9 bases and 11 bases, there was a span of 16 bases. DNA for the CDR3: TGTGCCAGTCCAAGCGGAAATGAGCAGTACTTC. Protein product: CASPSGNEQYF.

The J gene is TRBJ1-1, the V gene TRBV7-2, with D possibly TRBD1 on 6 matching bases. The CDR3 sequence is 15 residues long. V lost 5 bases, J lost 5 bases, and 18 bases lay in between. Looked up from germline, CDR1 is SGHTA and CDR2 is FQGNSA. The CDR3 nucleotides are TGTGCCAGCAGCCCCCGGGGGGCAGGTTTAACTGAAGCTTTCTTT. The encoded protein is CASSPRGAGLTEAFF.

The chain couples TRBV5-1 to TRBJ1-2; weak D call: TRBD1 (6 bases). The CDR3 is 15 residues long. Germline-derived CDR1 and CDR2 are SGHRS and YFSETQ. The V and J ends lost 4 bases and 0 bases respectively, with 13 bases between them. The CDR3 loop is CASSPRQVANYGYTF. In DNA form, the CDR3 reads TGCGCCAGCAGCCCAAGACAGGTGGCTAACTATGGCTACACCTTC.

The genes are TRBV29-1 and TRBJ2-2; tentatively, D is TRBD2 (6 bases). V was trimmed by 7 bases and J by 2 bases, leaving 14 bases between them. Germline V gene lookup returns CDR1 SQVTM and CDR2 ANQGSEA. The CDR3 totals 14 residues. CDR3 nucleotides: TGCAGCGCGGGGGACGAAGCAAACACCGGGGAGCTGTTTTTT. Residues: CSAGDEANTGELFF.

This clonotype was picked up a small number of times. CDR3 sequence: CASSQSEANEQFF. CDR3 nucleotides: TGTGCCAGCAGCCAATCGGAGGCAAATGAGCAGTTCTTC. The gene calls are TRBV3-1 and TRBJ2-1; D is possibly TRBD2 (5 bases). CDR3 length: 13 amino acids. CDR1 and CDR2 (germline): LGHDT, YNNKEL (reference sequence). V lost 2 bases to trimming and J lost 7 bases, with 9 bases between them.

This rearrangement joins TRBV19 to TRBJ1-2; possible D gene TRBD1, 5 bases. Germline V gene sequence: CDR1 LNHDA, CDR2 SQIVND (reference sequence). The CDR3 contains 13 residues. The V gene lost 3 bases and the J gene lost 3 bases, with 8 bases spanning the gap. The CDR3 here is CASSMVGDYGYTF. The CDR3 nucleotides read TGTGCCAGTAGTATGGTGGGGGACTATGGCTACACCTTC. Full variable domain (rest looked up from reference TRBV19 and TRBJ1-2): DGGITQSPKYLFRKEGQNVTLSCEQNLNHDAMYWYRQDPGQGLRLIYYSQIVNDFQKGDIAEGYSVSREKKESFPLTVTSAQKNPTAFYLCASSMVGDYGYTFGSGTRLTVV.

The V gene is TRBV15, the J gene TRBJ2-3; D possibly corresponds to TRBD1 (5 bases). The V gene lost 0 bases and the J gene lost 4 bases, with 11 bases spanning the gap. Germline V CDR1 and CDR2: LNHNV, YYDKDF (reference sequence). This CDR3 has 15 residues. In DNA, the CDR3 is TGTGCCACCAGCAGAGATCTAGGGGCCTCAGATACGCAGTATTTT. Translated: CATSRDLGASDTQYF.

This clonotype was detected only a few times. This chain connects TRBV12-3 or TRBV12-4 to TRBJ1-3, with unresolved D. Trimming took off 2 bases at V and 4 bases at J, with 12 bases between the two ends. The CDR3 is made up of 15 amino acids. DNA of the CDR3: TGTGCCAGCAGTTTAAGTCCCGCGAGAGGAAACACCATATATTTT. Amino acids: CASSLSPARGNTIYF.

The V gene is TRBV20-1, the J gene TRBJ2-4, with no clear D. With the DNA end fitting TRBJ2-7 better, the J assignment may be wrong. Germline assignment: CDR1 DFQATT and CDR2 SNEGSKA (reference sequence). The CDR3 length is 12 residues. This CDR3 is CRVLGVTYEQYF. DNA of the CDR3: TGCCGTGTTCTAGGAGTAACCTACGAGCAGTACTTC.

The rearrangement uses TRBV29-1 and TRBJ1-2; a possible D gene is TRBD1 (6 bases). The V gene lost 5 bases and the J gene lost 2 bases, with 15 bases spanning the gap. CDR1 is SQVTM, CDR2 ANQGSEA, per germline. The CDR3 has 14 residues. CDR3 residues: CSVLPIQGNYGYTF. DNA of the CDR3: TGCAGCGTTCTGCCAATACAGGGAAACTATGGCTACACCTTC.

V and J are TRBV3-1 and TRBJ1-5; no reliable D call. The CDR3 length is 13 residues. Germline assignment: CDR1 LGHDT and CDR2 YNNKEL (reference sequence). Deletions cut 0 bases from V and 7 bases from J, with 7 bases between. The CDR3 region is CASSQDVLQPQHF. Written as DNA, the CDR3 is TGTGCCAGCAGCCAAGATGTGTTGCAGCCCCAGCATTTT.

This chain joins TRBV4-3 and TRBJ2-5; TRBD1 is a possible D gene (5 bases). In germline, CDR1 is LGHNA, CDR2 YSLEER. This CDR3 comprises 14 residues. V lost 0 bases to trimming and J lost 4 bases, with 9 bases between them. The CDR3 spells CASSQDTGGETQYF. The CDR3 DNA is TGCGCCAGCAGCCAAGATACAGGTGGAGAGACCCAGTACTTC.

The chain recombines TRBV5-1 with TRBJ2-3; 9 bases map to TRBD2. The CDR3 runs 14 residues. In germline, CDR1 is SGHRS, CDR2 YFSETQ. After removal of 3 bases from V and 5 bases from J, the junction contained 4 bases not matched to a gene. DNA of the CDR3: TGCGCCAGCAGCTCTAGCGGGGTCGGAGATACGCAGTATTTT. The encoded protein is CASSSSGVGDTQYF.

This clonotype was detected once. V and J are TRBV29-1 and TRBJ2-1, with unresolved D. Germline CDR1 and CDR2: SQVTM and ANQGSEA. The germline V and J ends were trimmed by 1 base and 10 bases, with 11 bases remaining between them. The CDR3 sequence is 12 residues long. The CDR3 here is CSVEVDQDEQFF. The CDR3 DNA follows: TGCAGCGTTGAAGTAGACCAGGACGAGCAGTTCTTC.

The table lists this clonotype with a few counts. The V gene is TRBV12-3 or TRBV12-4, the J gene TRBJ1-5; D is uncertain. V lost 3 bases to trimming and J lost 4 bases, with 7 bases between them. The length of the CDR3 is 13 residues. The CDR3 sequence is CASSFRNNQPQHF. CDR3 nucleotide sequence: TGTGCCAGCAGTTTTCGTAATAATCAGCCCCAGCATTTT.

This clonotype has more than one count but fewer than ten. The gene calls are TRBV7-9 and TRBJ2-3; 9 bases are a match to TRBD1. Germline loops: CDR1 SEHNR, CDR2 FQNEAQ (reference sequence). Trimming cost V 4 bases and J 7 bases; bases outside gene matches: 6. The CDR3 runs to 14 residues. The CDR3 DNA reads as TGTGCCAGCAGCTCACAGGGGGCGTTTAATACGCAGTATTTT. This gives the protein CASSSQGAFNTQYF.

The chain employs TRBV20-1 and TRBJ2-1, with TRBD1 as a possible D gene (6 bases). Germline CDR1 DFQATT, CDR2 SNEGSKA (reference sequence). This CDR3 contains 16 residues. The ends were cut back, 3 bases at V and 0 bases at J, with 15 bases in the middle. The DNA for the CDR3 is TGCAGTGCTAGGTTACAGGGATTCAGCTCCTACAATGAGCAGTTCTTC. Translating it yields CSARLQGFSSYNEQFF.

V usage is TRBV7-9 and J usage is TRBJ2-3, with 8 positions matching TRBD2. The V and J ends lost 5 bases and 3 bases, in that order; junction bases with no gene match: 7. Looked up from germline, CDR1 is SEHNR and CDR2 is FQNEAQ (reference sequence). The CDR3 is 15 amino acids. The CDR3 reads CASSVGTRRTDTQYF. The CDR3 coding sequence is TGTGCCAGCAGCGTCGGGACTAGGCGGACAGATACGCAGTATTTT.

This clonotype was counted a few times. The chain carries TRBV19 and TRBJ2-1, with unresolved D. V shed 3 bases and J shed 0 bases, with 6 bases lying between them. The length of the CDR3 is 14 residues. Looked up from germline, CDR1 is LNHDA and CDR2 is SQIVND (reference sequence). The CDR3 DNA follows: TGTGCCAGTAGTATCGCCGACTCCTACAATGAGCAGTTCTTC. This codes for CASSIADSYNEQFF.

The V and J genes are TRBV14 and TRBJ1-1, with TRBD1 matching 10 bases. This CDR3 comprises 17 residues. Germline V gene lookup returns CDR1 SGHDN and CDR2 FVKESK. The junction had 11 bases not matched to a gene; V was cut back by 0 bases and J by 7 bases. The CDR3 DNA is TGTGCCAGCAGCCAAGAAGGGACAGGGGCCACACGGTATGAAGCTTTCTTT. This translates into CASSQEGTGATRYEAFF.

This clonotype has more than one count but fewer than ten. V gene TRBV12-5 combines with J gene TRBJ2-3; D may be TRBD2 (5 bases). The CDR3 totals 17 residues. CDR1 and CDR2 (germline): LGHNT, FRNRAP. The ends were cut back, 3 bases at V and 2 bases at J, with 18 bases in the middle. The CDR3 loop reads CASGFSRGSESTDTQYF. In nucleotides, the CDR3 is TGTGCTAGTGGTTTCTCCCGGGGAAGTGAATCCACAGATACGCAGTATTTT.

V is TRBV28 and J is TRBJ1-1; possibly TRBD1 for D (5 bases). V gave up 5 bases and J gave up 10 bases, with 11 bases separating them. Germline V gene data show CDR1 as MDHEN and CDR2 as SYDVKM. The length of the CDR3 is 11 residues. CDR3 coding DNA: TGTGCCAGCAGTACGGGGGGGAGAGCTTTCTTT. This encodes CASSTGGRAFF.